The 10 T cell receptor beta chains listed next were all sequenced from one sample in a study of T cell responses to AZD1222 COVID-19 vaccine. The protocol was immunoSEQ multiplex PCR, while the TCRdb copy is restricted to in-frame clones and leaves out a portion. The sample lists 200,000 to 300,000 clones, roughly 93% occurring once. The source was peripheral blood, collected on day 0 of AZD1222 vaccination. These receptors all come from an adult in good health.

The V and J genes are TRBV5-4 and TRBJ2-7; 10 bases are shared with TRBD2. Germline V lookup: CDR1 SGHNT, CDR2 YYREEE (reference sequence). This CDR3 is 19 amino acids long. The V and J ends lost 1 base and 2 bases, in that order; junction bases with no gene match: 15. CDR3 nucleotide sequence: TGTGCCAGCAGCTTGTGGGGGGGGCTAGCGGGAGCCAGGACCTACGAGCAGTACTTC. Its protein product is CASSLWGGLAGARTYEQYF.

CDR3 protein: CASSFPGRNEKLFF. The CDR3 coding sequence is TGTGCCAGCAGCTTCCCAGGCCGCAATGAAAAACTGTTTTTT. The rearrangement joins TRBV5-5 to TRBJ1-4; D gene unclear. CDR1 SGHKS and CDR2 YYEKEE come from the germline V gene (reference sequence). This CDR3 contains 14 residues. The V end lost 2 bases, the J end lost 5 bases, and 10 bases lay between the germline ends.

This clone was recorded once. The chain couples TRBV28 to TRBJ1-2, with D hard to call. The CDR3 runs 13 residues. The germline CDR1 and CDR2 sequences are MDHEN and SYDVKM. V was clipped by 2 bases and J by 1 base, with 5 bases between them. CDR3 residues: CASSLEVNYGYTF. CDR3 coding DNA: TGTGCCAGCAGTTTAGAGGTTAACTATGGCTACACCTTC.

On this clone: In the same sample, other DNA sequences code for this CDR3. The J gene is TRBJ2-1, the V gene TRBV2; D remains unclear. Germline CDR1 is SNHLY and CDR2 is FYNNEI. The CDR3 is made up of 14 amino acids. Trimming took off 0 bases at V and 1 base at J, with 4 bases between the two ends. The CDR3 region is CASSEAGSYNEQFF. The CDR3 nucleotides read TGTGCCAGCAGTGAAGCGGGTTCCTACAATGAGCAGTTCTTC.

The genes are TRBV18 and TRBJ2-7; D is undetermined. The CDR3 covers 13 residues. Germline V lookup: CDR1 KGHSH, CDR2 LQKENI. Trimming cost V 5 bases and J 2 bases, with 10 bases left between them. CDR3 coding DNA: TGTGCCAGCTCATGGTCCCAGACCTACGAGCAGTACTTC. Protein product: CASSWSQTYEQYF.

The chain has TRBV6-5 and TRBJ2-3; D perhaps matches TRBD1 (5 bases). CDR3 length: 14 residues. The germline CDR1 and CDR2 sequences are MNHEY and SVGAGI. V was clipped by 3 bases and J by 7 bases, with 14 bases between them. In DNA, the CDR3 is TGTGCCAGCAGTTATAGCAGGGCGAGAAATACGCAGTATTTT. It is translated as CASSYSRARNTQYF.

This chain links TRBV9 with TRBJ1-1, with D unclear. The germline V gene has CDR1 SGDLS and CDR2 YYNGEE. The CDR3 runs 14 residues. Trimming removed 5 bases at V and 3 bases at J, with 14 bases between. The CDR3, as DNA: TGTGCCAGCAGTGACCGCGGCGGGGACACTGAAGCTTTCTTT. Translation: CASSDRGGDTEAFF.

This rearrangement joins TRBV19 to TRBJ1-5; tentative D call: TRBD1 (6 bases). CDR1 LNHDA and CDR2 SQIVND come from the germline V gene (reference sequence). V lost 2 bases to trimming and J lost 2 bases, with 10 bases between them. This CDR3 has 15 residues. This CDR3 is CASSILGGGNQPQHF. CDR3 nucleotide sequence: TGTGCCAGTAGTATACTAGGGGGTGGCAATCAGCCCCAGCATTTT.

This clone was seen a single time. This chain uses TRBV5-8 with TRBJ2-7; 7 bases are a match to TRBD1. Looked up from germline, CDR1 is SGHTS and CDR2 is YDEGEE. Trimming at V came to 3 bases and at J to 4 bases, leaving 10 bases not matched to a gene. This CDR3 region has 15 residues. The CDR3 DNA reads TGTGCCAGCAGCTCAGGTTGGGGACAGAGATACGAGCAGTACTTC. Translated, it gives CASSSGWGQRYEQYF.

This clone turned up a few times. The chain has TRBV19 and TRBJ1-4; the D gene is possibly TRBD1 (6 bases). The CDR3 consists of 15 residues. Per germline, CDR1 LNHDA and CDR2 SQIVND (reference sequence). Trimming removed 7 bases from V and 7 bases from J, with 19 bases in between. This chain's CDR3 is CASTQSGGQSEKLFF. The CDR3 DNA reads TGTGCCAGTACCCAATCGGGGGGGCAGAGTGAAAAACTGTTTTTT.